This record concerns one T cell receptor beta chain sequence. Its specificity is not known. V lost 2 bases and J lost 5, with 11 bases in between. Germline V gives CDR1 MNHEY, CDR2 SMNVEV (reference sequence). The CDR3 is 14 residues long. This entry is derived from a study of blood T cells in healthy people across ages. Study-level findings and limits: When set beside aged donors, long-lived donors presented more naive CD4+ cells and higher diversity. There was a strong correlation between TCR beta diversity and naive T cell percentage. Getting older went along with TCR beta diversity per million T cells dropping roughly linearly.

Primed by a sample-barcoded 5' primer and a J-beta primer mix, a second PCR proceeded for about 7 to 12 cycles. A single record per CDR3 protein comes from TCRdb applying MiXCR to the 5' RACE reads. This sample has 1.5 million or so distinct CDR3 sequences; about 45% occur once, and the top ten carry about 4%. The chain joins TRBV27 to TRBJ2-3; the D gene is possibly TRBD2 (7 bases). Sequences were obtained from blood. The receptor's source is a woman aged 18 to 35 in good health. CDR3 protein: CASSLRGGIDTQYF. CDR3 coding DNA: TGTGCCAGCAGTTTAAGGGGGGGGATAGATACGCAGTATTTT.